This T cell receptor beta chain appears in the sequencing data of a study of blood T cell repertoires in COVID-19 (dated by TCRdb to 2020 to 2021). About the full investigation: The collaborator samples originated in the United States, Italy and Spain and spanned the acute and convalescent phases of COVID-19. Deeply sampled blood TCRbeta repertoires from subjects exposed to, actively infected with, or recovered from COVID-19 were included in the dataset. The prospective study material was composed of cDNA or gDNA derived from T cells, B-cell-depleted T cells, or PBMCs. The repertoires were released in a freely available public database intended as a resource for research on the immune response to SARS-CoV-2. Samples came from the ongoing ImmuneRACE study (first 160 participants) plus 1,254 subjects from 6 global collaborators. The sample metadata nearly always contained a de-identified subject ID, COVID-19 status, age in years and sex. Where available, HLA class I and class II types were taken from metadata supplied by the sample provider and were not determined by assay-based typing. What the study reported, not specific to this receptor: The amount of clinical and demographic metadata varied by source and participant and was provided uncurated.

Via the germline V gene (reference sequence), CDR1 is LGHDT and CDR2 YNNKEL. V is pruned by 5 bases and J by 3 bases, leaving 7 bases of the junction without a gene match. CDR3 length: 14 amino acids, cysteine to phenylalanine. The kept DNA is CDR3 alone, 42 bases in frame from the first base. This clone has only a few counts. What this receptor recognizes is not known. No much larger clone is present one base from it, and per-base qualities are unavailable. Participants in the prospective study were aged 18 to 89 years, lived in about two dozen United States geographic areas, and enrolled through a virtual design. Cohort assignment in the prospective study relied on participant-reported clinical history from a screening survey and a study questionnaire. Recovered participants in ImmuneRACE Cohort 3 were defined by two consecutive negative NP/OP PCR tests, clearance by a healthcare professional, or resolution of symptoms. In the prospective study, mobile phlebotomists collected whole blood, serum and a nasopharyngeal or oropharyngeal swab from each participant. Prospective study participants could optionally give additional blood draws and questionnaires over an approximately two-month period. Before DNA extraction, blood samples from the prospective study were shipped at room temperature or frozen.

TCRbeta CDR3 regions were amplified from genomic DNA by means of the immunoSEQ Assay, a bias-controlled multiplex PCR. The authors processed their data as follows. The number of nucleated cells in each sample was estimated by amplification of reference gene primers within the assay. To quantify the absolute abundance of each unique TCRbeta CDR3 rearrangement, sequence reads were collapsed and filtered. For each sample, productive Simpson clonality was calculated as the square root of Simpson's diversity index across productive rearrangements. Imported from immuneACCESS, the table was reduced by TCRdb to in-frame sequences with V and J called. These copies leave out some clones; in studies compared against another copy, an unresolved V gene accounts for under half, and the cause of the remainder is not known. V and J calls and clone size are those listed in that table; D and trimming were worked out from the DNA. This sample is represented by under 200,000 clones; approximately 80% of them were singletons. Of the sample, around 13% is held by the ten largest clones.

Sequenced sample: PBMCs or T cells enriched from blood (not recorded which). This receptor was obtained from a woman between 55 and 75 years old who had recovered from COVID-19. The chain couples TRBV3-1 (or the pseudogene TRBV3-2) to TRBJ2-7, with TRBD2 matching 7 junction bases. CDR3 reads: CASSKGSGNYEQYF. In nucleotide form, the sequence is TGTGCCAGCAGCAAGGGCAGCGGGAACTACGAGCAGTACTTC.